These T cell receptor beta chains were read from a single sample in a study of T cells after yellow fever vaccination. TCRdb reanalysed the 5' RACE reads using MiXCR and keeps one entry per CDR3 protein. The profile shows some 560,000 distinct CDR3 sequences, around 16% of them singletons. The source material was PBMCs, sampled around 5 days after the first yellow fever vaccination. Every receptor here comes from a man between 18 and 35 years old who received the YFV17D yellow fever vaccine. Both conserved end residues are part of each CDR3. Each record gives: V gene, CDR3 protein.

TRBV6-5,CASSYGQGFEYF
TRBV27,CASSLLMRGGATTDTQYF
TRBV9,CASSRGWGRTASIGSPLHF
TRBV9,CASSVALQGCNQPQHF
TRBV20-1,CSGGLQETQYF
TRBV24-1,CATSESGAVDEQFF
TRBV5-1,CASRDRDRPYEQYF
TRBV20-1,CSAISGLNTEAFF
TRBV20-1,CSANPSGSLLYGYTF
TRBV5-1,CASSFQGSPKETQYF
TRBV12-3/TRBV12-4,CASRPGGRATTGELFF
TRBV7-2,CASSLAFRANTGELFF
TRBV7-9,CASSQRLAGPYNEQFF
TRBV5-1,CASSLGGARETQYF
TRBV12-3/TRBV12-4,CASSRLAGALSNEQFF
TRBV5-1,CASGARGQGGDTQYF
TRBV5-5,CASSLLVPGLNEKLFF
TRBV7-9,CASSLETGVVSKQYF
TRBV7-7,CASRPTGTDTQYF
TRBV29-1,CSVGLERAFF
TRBV6-1,CASSESGQGIRRTF
TRBV5-1,CASSEAGGSYEQYF
TRBV13,CASSLGGGDPRYGYTF
TRBV3-1,CASSPNRGANGELFF
TRBV9,CASSVARTGPSPLHF
TRBV20-1,CSAPLVKRSYNEQFF
TRBV18,CASSPYLDHEQFF